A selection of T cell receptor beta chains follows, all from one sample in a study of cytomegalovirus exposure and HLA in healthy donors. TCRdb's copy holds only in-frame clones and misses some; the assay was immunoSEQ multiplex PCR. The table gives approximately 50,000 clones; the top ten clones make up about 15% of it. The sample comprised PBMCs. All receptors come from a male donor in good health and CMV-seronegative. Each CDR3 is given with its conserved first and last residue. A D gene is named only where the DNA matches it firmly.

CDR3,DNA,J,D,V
CASSSTRLSEQFF,TGTGCCAGCAGCTCGACTAGGTTGAGTGAGCAGTTCTTC,TRBJ2-1,-,TRBV5-4
CASSGSYSYNQPQHF,TGTGCCAGCAGTGGATCTTACAGTTACAATCAGCCCCAGCATTTT,TRBJ1-5,-,TRBV2
CASSQDSTSPPDTQYF,TGCGCCAGCAGCCAAGATAGCACTAGCCCTCCAGATACGCAGTATTTT,TRBJ2-3,-,TRBV4-1
CASSVTAQAAFF,TGTGCCAGCAGTGTTACCGCACAAGCGGCTTTCTTT,TRBJ1-1,-,TRBV6-1
CATSSLGHRGTEQFF,TGTGCCACCAGCTCCCTGGGGCACAGGGGTACTGAGCAGTTCTTC,TRBJ2-1,TRBD1,TRBV15
CASSEDAYEQYF,TGTGCCAGCAGTGAAGATGCGTACGAGCAGTACTTC,TRBJ2-7,-,TRBV2
CASSQDQFGRNNSPLHF,TGTGCCAGCAGCCAAGATCAGTTCGGCAGGAATAATTCACCCCTCCACTTT,TRBJ1-6,-,TRBV4-2
CASSPLGLAGSYEQYF,TGTGCCAGCTCACCGCTGGGGCTAGCGGGGTCCTACGAGCAGTACTTC,TRBJ2-7,TRBD2,TRBV18
CASSPGQGASRETQYF,TGTGCCAGCTCACCAGGGCAGGGGGCGTCTCGTGAGACCCAGTACTTC,TRBJ2-5,TRBD1,TRBV18
CASSIVRVDTYEQYF,TGTGCCAGTAGTATAGTCAGGGTGGATACCTACGAGCAGTACTTC,TRBJ2-7,-,TRBV19
CASGDRGSYEQYF,TGTGCCAGTGGAGACAGGGGCTCCTACGAGCAGTACTTC,TRBJ2-7,TRBD1,TRBV19
CASSFRDRGQETQYF,TGTGCCAGCAGTTTCCGGGACAGGGGGCAAGAGACCCAGTACTTC,TRBJ2-5,TRBD1,TRBV6-6
CAISPGGASTDTQYF,TGTGCCATCAGCCCCGGGGGTGCTAGCACAGATACGCAGTATTTT,TRBJ2-3,-,TRBV10-3
CASSRGTVKNIQYF,TGTGCCAGCAGCCGCGGGACGGTCAAAAACATTCAGTACTTC,TRBJ2-4,-,TRBV5-8
CASSPQDNRIYGYTF,TGTGCCAGCTCACCACAGGACAACAGAATCTATGGCTACACCTTC,TRBJ1-2,-,TRBV18
CAWSGQGVTEAFF,TGTGCCTGGAGTGGACAGGGCGTAACTGAAGCTTTCTTT,TRBJ1-1,TRBD1,TRBV30
CAWSRDRVADTQYF,TGTGCCTGGAGTCGAGACAGGGTAGCAGATACGCAGTATTTT,TRBJ2-3,TRBD1,TRBV30
CASTPYPTGKYEQYF,TGTGCCAGCACCCCGTATCCAACAGGGAAGTACGAGCAGTACTTC,TRBJ2-7,-,TRBV13
CASSLGTQGTNTEAFF,TGCGCCAGCAGCTTGGGGACACAGGGGACGAACACTGAAGCTTTCTTT,TRBJ1-1,TRBD1,TRBV5-1
CASSLAAGGYGANVLTF,TGCGCCAGCAGCTTGGCAGCAGGGGGCTACGGGGCCAACGTCCTGACTTTC,TRBJ2-6,TRBD1,TRBV5-1
CASTGGTEAFF,TGCGCCAGTACAGGGGGAACTGAAGCTTTCTTT,TRBJ1-1,TRBD1,TRBV4-1
CASREDRDHEKLFF,TGTGCCAGCAGAGAGGACAGGGACCATGAAAAACTGTTTTTT,TRBJ1-4,TRBD1,TRBV2
CASSQSPGQANIYGYTF,TGTGCCAGCAGCCAGTCCCCGGGACAGGCTAATATCTATGGCTACACCTTC,TRBJ1-2,TRBD1,TRBV4-2
CASSQRTGQGEQYF,TGCGCCAGCAGCCAACGGACAGGACAGGGCGAGCAGTACTTC,TRBJ2-7,TRBD1,TRBV4-1
CASSLATGLVNEQFF,TGTGCCAGCAGCTTGGCTACAGGGTTGGTAAATGAGCAGTTCTTC,TRBJ2-1,-,TRBV5-6
CASSESAKGAGTEAFF,TGTGCCAGCAGTGAATCCGCTAAGGGGGCAGGCACTGAAGCTTTCTTT,TRBJ1-1,TRBD1,TRBV25-1
CASSAEGWTGGFREQYF,TGTGCCAGCAGCGCAGAAGGATGGACAGGGGGTTTCCGCGAGCAGTACTTC,TRBJ2-7,TRBD1,TRBV9
CASSDRQQNTEAFF,TGTGCCAGCAGTGACCGACAGCAGAACACTGAAGCTTTCTTT,TRBJ1-1,-,TRBV6-6
CASRGRSTGELFF,TGTGCCAGCAGGGGGCGGAGCACCGGGGAGCTGTTTTTT,TRBJ2-2,TRBD1,TRBV19
CASSQDPRGGAIDTQYF,TGCGCCAGCAGCCAAGATCCGCGCGGGGGGGCCATTGATACGCAGTATTTT,TRBJ2-3,TRBD2,TRBV4-3
CASSSDREDQPQHF,TGTGCCAGCAGTTCGGACAGGGAGGATCAGCCCCAGCATTTT,TRBJ1-5,TRBD1,TRBV2
CASSLAPGNTEAFF,TGCGCCAGCAGCTTGGCCCCGGGGAACACTGAAGCTTTCTTT,TRBJ1-1,-,TRBV5-1
CASSNRDRGYEQYF,TGCGCCAGCAGCAACCGGGACAGAGGTTACGAGCAGTACTTC,TRBJ2-7,TRBD1,TRBV5-1
CASSLDRGSGNTIYF,TGTGCCAGCAGTTTAGACAGAGGCTCTGGAAACACCATATATTTT,TRBJ1-3,-,TRBV27
CASSSLQLGSNSPLHF,TGTGCCAGCAGCTCCCTACAGTTAGGGAGTAATTCACCCCTCCACTTT,TRBJ1-6,-,TRBV7-3
CASSQRGETQYF,TGTGCCAGTAGCCAGCGCGGGGAGACCCAGTACTTC,TRBJ2-5,-,TRBV19
CASSTQGAPVGANVLTF,TGCGCCAGCAGTACCCAGGGGGCCCCAGTTGGGGCCAACGTCCTGACTTTC,TRBJ2-6,TRBD1,TRBV5-1
CACALTSASYEQYF,TGTGCCTGCGCCCTGACTAGCGCCTCCTACGAGCAGTACTTC,TRBJ2-7,TRBD2,TRBV30
CASSASGGEGMKQFF,TGTGCCAGCAGTGCTAGCGGGGGGGAGGGAATGAAGCAGTTCTTC,TRBJ2-1,TRBD2,TRBV6-4
CASSDGPLTAYEQYF,TGTGCCAGCAGTGACGGACCCCTGACAGCCTACGAGCAGTACTTC,TRBJ2-7,-,TRBV6-1
CASSLTPGTSIPTGELFF,TGTGCCAGCAGTTTAACCCCCGGGACTAGCATCCCCACCGGGGAGCTGTTTTTT,TRBJ2-2,TRBD2,TRBV27
CASSVGLTRRNTEAFF,TGTGCCAGCAGCGTAGGACTGACGAGAAGAAACACTGAAGCTTTCTTT,TRBJ1-1,-,TRBV9
CASSFDTGSDYGYTF,TGCGCCAGCAGCTTTGATACGGGTTCAGACTATGGCTACACCTTC,TRBJ1-2,-,TRBV5-1
CASSDGRGNSNQPQHF,TGTGCCAGCTCAGATGGCAGGGGCAATAGCAATCAGCCCCAGCATTTT,TRBJ1-5,-,TRBV18
CASSSLTGGTEAFF,TGTGCCAGCAGCTCGTTAACAGGGGGCACTGAAGCTTTCTTT,TRBJ1-1,TRBD1,TRBV9
CASSLSGTDQPQHF,TGTGCCAGCAGCCTTTCCGGGACAGATCAGCCCCAGCATTTT,TRBJ1-5,TRBD1,TRBV4-2
CASSVSRGDGYTF,TGTGCCAGCAGTGTCTCTCGGGGGGATGGCTACACCTTC,TRBJ1-2,-,TRBV2
CASSREAGEDNEQFF,TGTGCCAGCAGTCGAGAGGCGGGGGAGGACAATGAGCAGTTCTTC,TRBJ2-1,TRBD2,TRBV6-4
CASSLVHYEQYF,TGTGCCAGCAGCTTAGTCCATTACGAGCAGTACTTC,TRBJ2-7,-,TRBV7-8
CASSGRGGPYEQYF,TGCGCCAGCAGCGGCCGCGGGGGCCCCTACGAGCAGTACTTC,TRBJ2-7,-,TRBV5-1
CASSSPDQPQHF,TGTGCCAGCAGCAGCCCGGATCAGCCCCAGCATTTT,TRBJ1-5,-,TRBV5-4
CSVTGGDTGELFF,TGCAGCGTTACAGGGGGGGACACCGGGGAGCTGTTTTTT,TRBJ2-2,-,TRBV29-1
CASSQVPGSSAGELFF,TGCGCCAGCAGCCAAGTTCCGGGTAGCTCGGCCGGGGAGCTGTTTTTT,TRBJ2-2,-,TRBV4-3
CASSLELLDTQYF,TGTGCCAGCAGTCTTGAGCTCCTAGATACGCAGTATTTT,TRBJ2-3,-,TRBV7-6
CASSEGQGGQETQYF,TGTGCCAGCAGCGAGGGACAGGGGGGCCAAGAGACCCAGTACTTC,TRBJ2-5,TRBD1,TRBV7-3
CASSPGAITRSTDTQYF,TGTGCCAGCAGCCCCGGTGCCATCACCCGCAGCACAGATACGCAGTATTTT,TRBJ2-3,-,TRBV2
CASSQGPGTGVGAYEQYF,TGCGCCAGCAGCCAGGGTCCCGGGACAGGGGTAGGCGCCTACGAGCAGTACTTC,TRBJ2-7,TRBD1,TRBV4-1
CASSISGFYNEQFF,TGTGCCAGTAGTATATCCGGGTTCTACAATGAGCAGTTCTTC,TRBJ2-1,-,TRBV19
CAGSPGQGLERTEAFF,TGTGCCGGATCCCCGGGACAGGGTCTCGAGAGGACTGAAGCTTTCTTT,TRBJ1-1,TRBD1,TRBV18